This TCR beta chain stems from a study of cytomegalovirus exposure and HLA in healthy donors. To note about this clone: Its matching antigen is unknown.

Healthy bone marrow donors made up the donors. Findings and caveats of the study: Donors were assumed by presence/absence analyses to have roughly uniform sequencing depth. In a later analysis, a genetic analysis reported fewer productive-TCR N-insertions in an Asian-associated ancestry cluster than the cohort average. Per a prior analysis, the majority of TCR beta V segments were productive roughly 90% or roughly 30% of the time.

The PCR had 60 Vbeta and 13 Jbeta primers. Method: immunoSEQ multiplex PCR; TCRdb's copy keeps in-frame clones and lacks some. The sample records about 80,000 clones, more than 50% being singletons. Germline V gene sequence: CDR1 LNHNV, CDR2 YYDKDF (reference sequence). CDR3 length: 12 residues. Trimming removed 0 bases at V and 6 bases at J, with 6 bases between. Material: PBMCs. This chain links TRBV15 with TRBJ2-7; D ambiguous. The sequence was collected from a male donor in good health and CMV-seropositive. The CDR3 protein is CATSREGVEQYF. The CDR3 DNA is TGTGCCACCAGCAGAGAGGGCGTCGAGCAGTACTTC.